This T cell receptor beta chain was recorded in a study of diagnostic markers for celiac disease. CDR1 and CDR2 (germline): MNHEY, SMNVEV (reference sequence). The CDR3 sequence is 14 residues long. TCRdb reprocessed the reads and reports one entry per CDR3 protein, with no DNA. This repertoire includes about 5,600 distinct CDR3 sequences. Sequencing was performed on either unsorted cells or a sorted T cell fraction (not recorded which). This clonotype was obtained from a human donor. This table probably holds off-target reads from a library built for another chain. This chain connects TRBV27 to TRBJ2-7; TCRdb picks TRBD2, but there is no DNA to check that call. Here the CDR3 reads CASSPRTDGNEQYF.